A selection of T cell receptor beta chains follows, all from one sample in a study of T cells in tumors after PD-1 blockade. The table came from immunoSEQ multiplex PCR; TCRdb's copy has only in-frame clones and leaves some out. This sample has around 50,000 clones; more than 75% occur once, and the top ten carry around 17%. The sample was PBMCs, taken before anti-PD-1 treatment. The receptors here all came from a human donor with basal cell carcinoma. The CDR3 runs from the conserved cysteine through the conserved F or W. The order of the fields is V gene, J gene, CDR3 protein.

v_call: TRBV7-9
j_call: TRBJ2-1
cdr3_aa: CASSPSRAEGHEQFF

v_call: TRBV5-1
j_call: TRBJ2-5
cdr3_aa: CASSRDKSETQYF

v_call: TRBV28
j_call: TRBJ1-1
cdr3_aa: CASSFTSTNTEAFF

v_call: TRBV7-9
j_call: TRBJ1-5
cdr3_aa: CASSLAGNNQPQHF

v_call: TRBV28
j_call: TRBJ2-6
cdr3_aa: CASTGSGANVLTF

v_call: TRBV29-1
j_call: TRBJ1-1
cdr3_aa: CSGGQLGTEAFF

v_call: TRBV30
j_call: TRBJ1-3
cdr3_aa: CAWSPRRSSGNTIYF

v_call: TRBV28
j_call: TRBJ1-2
cdr3_aa: CASRWGRGLIKQPGYTF

v_call: TRBV10-3
j_call: TRBJ2-5
cdr3_aa: CAISEPGGAGGPETQYF

v_call: TRBV7-6
j_call: TRBJ2-1
cdr3_aa: CASRPQGAYNEQFF

v_call: TRBV18
j_call: TRBJ2-7
cdr3_aa: CASSPLGQGPLGYEQYF

v_call: TRBV28
j_call: TRBJ1-2
cdr3_aa: CASSFPTGQQVGYTF

v_call: TRBV9
j_call: TRBJ2-7
cdr3_aa: CASSVEGIPSDEQYF

v_call: TRBV9
j_call: TRBJ2-5
cdr3_aa: CASSPLGGAQETQYF

v_call: TRBV6-2/TRBV6-3
j_call: TRBJ1-1
cdr3_aa: CASSYGGYTEAFF

v_call: TRBV6-2/TRBV6-3
j_call: TRBJ1-1
cdr3_aa: CASSQEFRDTRVRTEAFF

v_call: TRBV7-6
j_call: TRBJ1-4
cdr3_aa: CASSHEGPGNEKLFF

v_call: TRBV4-1
j_call: TRBJ2-7
cdr3_aa: CASSPTASLTYEQYF

v_call: TRBV7-9
j_call: TRBJ2-1
cdr3_aa: CASSVKAGYNEQFF

v_call: TRBV9
j_call: TRBJ1-5
cdr3_aa: CASSVTGQYNQPQHF

v_call: TRBV18
j_call: TRBJ2-7
cdr3_aa: CASSPQGDSYEQYF

v_call: TRBV28
j_call: TRBJ1-2
cdr3_aa: CASSRRQMNYGYTF

v_call: TRBV2
j_call: TRBJ1-1
cdr3_aa: CASTLLTVNTEAFF

v_call: TRBV29-1
j_call: TRBJ2-7
cdr3_aa: CSVKDSTGMGEQYF

v_call: TRBV9
j_call: TRBJ1-2
cdr3_aa: CASSVEPSYGYTF

v_call: TRBV19
j_call: TRBJ2-6
cdr3_aa: CASRRGGDRSSGANVLTF

v_call: TRBV4-1
j_call: TRBJ2-3
cdr3_aa: CASSQETTSTGGPRDTQYF

v_call: TRBV3-1/TRBV3-2
j_call: TRBJ1-1
cdr3_aa: CASSQGPGNTEAFF

v_call: TRBV19
j_call: TRBJ1-5
cdr3_aa: CASSTQANQPQHF

v_call: TRBV14
j_call: TRBJ1-4
cdr3_aa: CASSRGQSVWATNEKLFF

v_call: TRBV10-3
j_call: TRBJ2-3
cdr3_aa: CAISVTSGSPSGTDTQYF

v_call: TRBV5-1
j_call: TRBJ2-7
cdr3_aa: CASTPGQGTYEQYF

v_call: TRBV3-1/TRBV3-2
j_call: TRBJ1-2
cdr3_aa: CASSQAWGGRSYGYTF

v_call: TRBV5-1
j_call: TRBJ2-1
cdr3_aa: CASSLDHSYNEQFF

v_call: TRBV5-1
j_call: TRBJ2-5
cdr3_aa: CASSGRGRGETQYF

v_call: TRBV6-1
j_call: TRBJ2-5
cdr3_aa: CASSEGDRAQETQYF

v_call: TRBV3-1/TRBV3-2
j_call: TRBJ2-7
cdr3_aa: CASSQPRGVSSYEQYF

v_call: TRBV12-3/TRBV12-4
j_call: TRBJ2-7
cdr3_aa: CASSPQGYEQYF

v_call: TRBV2
j_call: TRBJ1-4
cdr3_aa: CASRVTGGREKLFF

v_call: TRBV5-6
j_call: TRBJ2-1
cdr3_aa: CASSFTSGREANEQFF

v_call: TRBV6-5
j_call: TRBJ2-7
cdr3_aa: CASSQTGDEQYF

v_call: TRBV19
j_call: TRBJ2-5
cdr3_aa: CASSQNRDRQETQYF

v_call: TRBV5-1
j_call: TRBJ2-1
cdr3_aa: CASSSGLAHNNEQFF

v_call: TRBV7-3
j_call: TRBJ2-1
cdr3_aa: CASSLFGGLLGEQFF

v_call: TRBV7-9
j_call: TRBJ1-1
cdr3_aa: CASSSRRWTEAFF

v_call: TRBV5-1
j_call: TRBJ2-3
cdr3_aa: CASSLGPARGDTQYF